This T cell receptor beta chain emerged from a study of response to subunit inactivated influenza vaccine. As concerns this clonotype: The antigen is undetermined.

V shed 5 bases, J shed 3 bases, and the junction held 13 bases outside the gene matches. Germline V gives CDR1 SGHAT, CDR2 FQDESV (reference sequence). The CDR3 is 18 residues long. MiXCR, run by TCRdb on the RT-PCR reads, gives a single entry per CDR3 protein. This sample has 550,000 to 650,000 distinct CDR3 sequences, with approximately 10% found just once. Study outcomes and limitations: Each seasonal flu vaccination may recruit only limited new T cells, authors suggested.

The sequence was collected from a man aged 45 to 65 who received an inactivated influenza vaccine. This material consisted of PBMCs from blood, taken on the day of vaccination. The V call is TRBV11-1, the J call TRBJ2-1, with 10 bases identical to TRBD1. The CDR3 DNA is TGTGCCAGCAGCCGCCGGGACAGGGGATCAAAGGGCTACAATGAGCAGTTCTTC. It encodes CASSRRDRGSKGYNEQFF.